This TCR beta chain was identified during a study of blood T cell repertoires in COVID-19. Study summary: Sites across the United States, Italy and Spain contributed samples from acute and convalescent COVID-19. Sample material is recorded as cDNA or gDNA derived from T cells, B-cell-depleted T cells, or PBMCs.

This CDR3 spans 14 amino acids. The junction had 6 bases not matched to a gene; V was cut back by 4 bases and J by 4 bases. The germline gives CDR1 LGHDT, CDR2 YNNKEL (reference sequence). In the original processing: Reference gene primers were amplified, and this amplification served to estimate nucleated cell counts. Data came from immunoSEQ multiplex PCR; TCRdb stores just in-frame clones and leaves some out. The V and J calls and clone size are taken from that table; D and trimming were inferred from the DNA. The top ten hold 14% of the sample, which has some 86,000 clones, roughly 84% seen once.

This clonotype originated in a woman in her 70s with acute or convalescent COVID-19. The sequenced material came from peripheral blood. The rearrangement joins TRBV3-1 (or the pseudogene TRBV3-2) to TRBJ1-2; 7 positions agree with TRBD1. The CDR3 DNA reads TGTGCCAGCAGCCCTAGGGGACAGTCCTATGGCTACACCTTC. This translates into CASSPRGQSYGYTF.